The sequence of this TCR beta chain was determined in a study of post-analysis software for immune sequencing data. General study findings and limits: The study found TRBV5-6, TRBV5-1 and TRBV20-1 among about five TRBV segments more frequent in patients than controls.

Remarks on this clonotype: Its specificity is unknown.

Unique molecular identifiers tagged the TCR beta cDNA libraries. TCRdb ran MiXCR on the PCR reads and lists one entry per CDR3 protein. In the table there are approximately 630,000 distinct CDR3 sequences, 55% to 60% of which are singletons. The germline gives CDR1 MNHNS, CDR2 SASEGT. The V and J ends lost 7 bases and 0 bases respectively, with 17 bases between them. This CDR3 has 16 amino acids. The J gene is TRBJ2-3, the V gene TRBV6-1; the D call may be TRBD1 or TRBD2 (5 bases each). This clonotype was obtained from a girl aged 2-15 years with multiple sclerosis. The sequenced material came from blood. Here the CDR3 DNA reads TGTGCCAGCAAGTCGACCGGGACGGTAAGCACAGATACGCAGTATTTT. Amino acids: CASKSTGTVSTDTQYF.